One sample yielded the 30 T cell receptor beta chains listed below, sequenced in a study of vaccination and CD4 T cells after COVID-19. These receptors lack a known antigen. Noted time point: late sampling 161 to 241 days after vaccination in a few convalescent patients. Treatment denoted: approximately 9-day PBMC culture with coronavirus spike peptide pools or control peptides (ViraFEST assay). The Oncomine TCR Beta short-read assay sequenced DNA from cultured CD4+ T cells. TCRdb reanalysed the PCR reads using MiXCR and keeps one entry per CDR3 protein. The sample includes tens of thousands of distinct CDR3 sequences, roughly 40% of them seen just once. The source was CD4+ T cells from blood, cultured in vitro, collected about 7 months after SARS-CoV-2 vaccination. These receptors were obtained from a human donor who had recovered from COVID-19.

The CDR3 protein is CASSRTGTASYEQYF. Written as DNA, the CDR3 is TGTGCCAGCAGCCGTACCGGGACAGCATCCTACGAGCAGTACTTC. The chain carries TRBV7-2 and TRBJ2-7; 7 nucleotides agree with TRBD1. Germline loops: CDR1 SGHTA, CDR2 FQGNSA. After removal of 5 bases from V and 1 base from J, the junction contained 8 bases not matched to a gene. There are 15 residues in the CDR3.

The chain has TRBV7-9 and TRBJ2-1; D might be TRBD2 (5 bases). In germline, CDR1 is SEHNR, CDR2 FQNEAQ (reference sequence). The CDR3 runs 13 residues. V shed 6 bases and J shed 8 bases, with 14 bases lying between them. CDR3 in DNA: TGTGCCAGCAGTCCTTGGTCGGGGTATGAGCAGTTCTTC. This sequence encodes CASSPWSGYEQFF. Complete variable domain (other parts from reference TRBV7-9 and TRBJ2-1): DTGVSQNPRHKITKRGQNVTFRCDPISEHNRLYWYRQTLGQGPEFLTYFQNEAQLEKSRLLSDRFSAERPKGSFSTLEIQRTEQGDSAMYLCASSPWSGYEQFFGPGTRLTVL.

This clonotype has just a few counts. This chain joins TRBV20-1 and TRBJ2-7; 8 nucleotides align to TRBD2. The V segment lost 3 bases and the J segment 7 bases; nucleotides outside the gene matches: 14. The germline V gene encodes CDR1 DFQATT and CDR2 SNEGSKA (reference sequence). The CDR3 runs to 15 residues. The CDR3 sequence is CSARANSGSTREQYF. The CDR3 bases are TGCAGTGCTAGGGCAAACAGCGGGAGCACTAGGGAGCAGTACTTC.

In its sample, this clonotype was seen a few times. For the CDR3, the DNA is TGTGCCAGCAGCTCCGACAGGGGAACCCATCAGCCCCAGCATTTT. Protein: CASSSDRGTHQPQHF. This rearrangement joins TRBV7-2 to TRBJ1-5; 8 bases are a match to TRBD1. V was clipped by 4 bases and J by 5 bases; unmatched bases: 7. The CDR3 is 15 residues long. Germline lookup yields CDR1 SGHTA and CDR2 FQGNSA.

The chain is built from TRBV6-5 and TRBJ2-5; 7 bases align to TRBD2. The junction had 13 bases not matched to a gene; V was cut back by 4 bases and J by 5 bases. Germline CDR1 reads MNHEY; CDR2 reads SVGAGI. This CDR3 contains 16 residues. The CDR3 nucleotides are TGTGCCAGCAGTTCGTCCTGGGGGAGGGCCGGTGAGACCCAGTACTTC. This codes for CASSSSWGRAGETQYF.

This clonotype was picked up a small number of times. The chain is built from TRBV6-1 and TRBJ2-7, with D unclear. V lost 10 bases to trimming and J lost 1 base, with 17 bases between them. The germline CDR1 and CDR2 sequences are MNHNS and SASEGT. The CDR3 has 14 amino acids. DNA of the CDR3: TGTGCCACACAATCCGAAACAGTATCCTACGAGCAGTACTTC. It specifies CATQSETVSYEQYF.

This clonotype has more than one count but fewer than ten. V and J are TRBV20-1 and TRBJ2-1, with 15 bases that match TRBD2. This CDR3 is 17 amino acids long. Trimming cost V 4 bases and J 10 bases; bases outside gene matches: 14. The germline V gene has CDR1 DFQATT and CDR2 SNEGSKA (reference sequence). The CDR3 is CSAIAPGGLAGGWEQFF. Written as DNA, the CDR3 is TGCAGTGCTATCGCGCCGGGGGGACTAGCGGGAGGATGGGAGCAGTTCTTC.

The genes are TRBV19 and TRBJ1-2; possibly TRBD1 for D (6 bases). Trimming removed 7 bases at V and 2 bases at J, with 14 bases between. Germline-derived CDR1 and CDR2 are LNHDA and SQIVND (reference sequence). The length of the CDR3 is 14 residues. CDR3 bases: TGTGCCAGTACCCACCAAGGGGGGAACTATGGCTACACCTTC. Translating it yields CASTHQGGNYGYTF. Looking up the rest from reference TRBV19 and TRBJ1-2 gives the full variable domain: DGGITQSPKYLFRKEGQNVTLSCEQNLNHDAMYWYRQDPGQGLRLIYYSQIVNDFQKGDIAEGYSVSREKKESFPLTVTSAQKNPTAFYLCASTHQGGNYGYTFGSGTRLTVV.

This clonotype was recorded a few times. The chain employs TRBV28 and TRBJ1-1; D not certain. Trimming stripped 8 bases from V and 1 base from J, with 11 bases between. This CDR3 region has 13 residues. Germline V lookup: CDR1 MDHEN, CDR2 SYDVKM. The CDR3: CASAPLENTEAFF. As DNA, the CDR3 is TGTGCCAGCGCCCCCCTGGAGAACACTGAAGCTTTCTTT.

The chain carries TRBV15 and TRBJ2-3; 12 nucleotides match TRBD2. The germline gives CDR1 LNHNV, CDR2 YYDKDF (reference sequence). With V trimmed by 5 bases and J by 0 bases, 3 bases remained unmatched. The CDR3 totals 16 residues. The CDR3 bases are TGTGCCACCAGCGGTGGGACTAGCGGGAGCACAGATACGCAGTATTTT. It specifies CATSGGTSGSTDTQYF. Complete variable domain (other parts from reference TRBV15 and TRBJ2-3): DAMVIQNPRYQVTQFGKPVTLSCSQTLNHNVMYWYQQKSSQAPKLLFHYYDKDFNNEADTPDNFQSRRPNTSFCFLDIRSPGLGDTAMYLCATSGGTSGSTDTQYFGPGTRLTVL.

This clonotype was detected a few times. CDR3 nucleotide sequence: TGCGGTGGAAATGAGGGATTGCGTAGGAATGAGCAGTTCTTC. Protein product: CGGNEGLRRNEQFF. The chain links TRBV20-1 to TRBJ2-1, with D possibly TRBD2 on 5 matching bases. The CDR3 length is 14 residues. Germline assignment: CDR1 DFQATT and CDR2 SNEGSKA (reference sequence).

The genes are TRBV20-1 and TRBJ1-1; D is unclear. CDR1 and CDR2 (germline): DFQATT, SNEGSKA (reference sequence). This CDR3 is 14 amino acids long. V was cut by 0 bases and J by 1 base, with 9 bases left in between. CDR3 in amino acids: CSARDLGSNTEAFF. The CDR3 nucleotides are TGCAGTGCTAGAGATTTGGGGTCGAACACTGAAGCTTTCTTT.

V is TRBV20-1 and J is TRBJ2-1; D gene unclear. CDR3 length equals 10 residues. Germline CDR1 reads DFQATT; CDR2 reads SNEGSKA (reference sequence). With 3 bases removed from V and 9 bases from J, the gap between germline ends came to 6 bases. CDR3 coding DNA: TGCAGTGCTAGGGATCTTGAGCAGTTCTTC. Translated, it gives CSARDLEQFF.

The rearrangement joins TRBV20-1 to TRBJ2-3; 8 positions agree with TRBD2. CDR1 and CDR2 from the germline V gene are DFQATT and SNEGSKA (reference sequence). This CDR3 spans 14 amino acids. V gave up 6 bases and J gave up 5 bases; unmatched junction bases: 10. CDR3 in amino acids: CSAFRSGSQDTQYF. As DNA, the CDR3 is TGCAGTGCCTTCAGGAGCGGGAGTCAAGATACGCAGTATTTT.

This sequence joins TRBV28 and TRBJ1-2, with TRBD1 as a possible D gene (6 bases). Trimming shortened V by 1 base and J by 5 bases, and 11 bases separated the two germline ends. The CDR3 is made up of 14 amino acids. CDR1 is MDHEN, CDR2 SYDVKM, per germline. In nucleotides, the CDR3 is TGTGCCAGCAGTTTATCAGGGGATTCATATGGCTACACCTTC. This codes for CASSLSGDSYGYTF.

The chain employs TRBV7-2 and TRBJ2-7, with a possible D match to TRBD1 (6 bases). Germline V CDR1 and CDR2: SGHTA, FQGNSA. The CDR3 is made up of 14 amino acids. The V gene lost 5 bases and the J gene lost 7 bases, with 18 bases spanning the gap. The DNA of the CDR3 is TGTGCCAGCAGCCCCCAACAGGGTAGTAGAGAGCAGTACTTC. This encodes CASSPQQGSREQYF.

This clonotype was observed a few times. The chain recombines TRBV7-9 with TRBJ2-1; 9 bases are shared with TRBD2. The V gene end was trimmed by 2 bases and the J gene end by 8 bases; junction bases not matched to a gene: 19. CDR3 length: 19 residues. Germline V gene sequence: CDR1 SEHNR, CDR2 FQNEAQ (reference sequence). The CDR3 protein is CASSLRAHSGSKVYDEQFF. Here the CDR3 DNA reads TGTGCCAGCAGCTTAAGGGCCCATAGCGGGAGTAAGGTATACGATGAGCAGTTCTTC.

A few counts support this clonotype. The rearrangement uses TRBV28 and TRBJ1-1; a possible D gene is TRBD1 (5 bases). The germline CDR1 and CDR2 sequences are MDHEN and SYDVKM. The CDR3 runs to 15 residues. V was clipped by 6 bases and J by 2 bases, with 16 bases between them. CDR3 protein: CASRDPGRINTEAFF. CDR3 nucleotide sequence: TGTGCCAGCAGGGACCCGGGACGGATAAACACTGAAGCTTTCTTT.

V usage is TRBV6-1 and J usage is TRBJ1-2, with 9 bases lining up with TRBD1. Germline assignment: CDR1 MNHNS and CDR2 SASEGT. This CDR3 is built from 18 residues. V lost 4 bases and J lost 1; bases outside the gene matches: 13. CDR3 sequence (DNA): TGTGCCAGCAGTGTGGTGGAAGGACAGGGGACTCTTAACTATGGCTACACCTTC. Protein sequence: CASSVVEGQGTLNYGYTF.

This clonotype occurred a few times. The chain links TRBV7-9 to TRBJ2-1; tentatively, D is TRBD2 (5 bases). Per germline, CDR1 SEHNR and CDR2 FQNEAQ (reference sequence). V lost 5 bases and J 3 bases, leaving 5 bases between the germline ends. This CDR3 spans 12 amino acids. CDR3: CASSRDYNEQFF. CDR3 sequence (DNA): TGTGCCAGCAGCCGGGACTACAATGAGCAGTTCTTC. The full variable domain, in which reference TRBV7-9 and TRBJ2-1 provide the parts outside the CDR3, is DTGVSQNPRHKITKRGQNVTFRCDPISEHNRLYWYRQTLGQGPEFLTYFQNEAQLEKSRLLSDRFSAERPKGSFSTLEIQRTEQGDSAMYLCASSRDYNEQFFGPGTRLTVL.

CDR3: CASTSGSTTSHEQYF. In nucleotides, the CDR3 is TGTGCCAGCACCTCTGGGAGCACGACGTCCCACGAGCAGTACTTC. The rearrangement joins TRBV7-6 to TRBJ2-7, with D possibly matching TRBD2 (5 bases). V was trimmed by 7 bases and J by 5 bases, leaving 21 bases between them. The germline V gene encodes CDR1 SGHVS and CDR2 FNYEAQ. CDR3 size: 15 residues.

J is TRBJ1-1 and V is TRBV6-1; 11 nucleotides align to TRBD1. The CDR3 loop spans 13 amino acids. V shed 8 bases and J 11 bases; nucleotides not matched to a gene: 10. From germline, CDR1 is MNHNS and CDR2 SASEGT. The CDR3, as DNA: TGTGCCAGCCAATCCGGACAGGGGGCTCGGGCTTTCTTT. It specifies CASQSGQGARAFF.

V is TRBV28 and J is TRBJ2-1; TRBD2 matches at 15 bases. Germline values: CDR1 MDHEN, CDR2 SYDVKM. The CDR3 runs 18 residues. V was pared by 10 bases and J by 6 bases, with 16 bases of the junction left unmatched. CDR3 in amino acids: CATRGTSGRRPLGNEQFF. The CDR3 DNA reads TGTGCCACCAGGGGGACTAGCGGGAGGCGTCCCCTCGGCAATGAGCAGTTCTTC.

The chain carries TRBV7-9 and TRBJ1-2; D perhaps matches TRBD1 (5 bases). This CDR3 region has 18 residues. V lost 1 base and J 5 bases, leaving 23 bases between the germline ends. Germline lookup yields CDR1 SEHNR and CDR2 FQNEAQ (reference sequence). CDR3 region: CASSLGVKRSGTEYGYTF. The DNA of the CDR3 is TGTGCCAGCAGCTTAGGCGTTAAGCGGTCCGGGACGGAATATGGCTACACCTTC.

This sequence joins TRBV5-1 and TRBJ2-7; 10 nucleotides match TRBD1. The CDR3 loop spans 16 amino acids. The germline CDR1 and CDR2 sequences are SGHRS and YFSETQ. Losses at the gene ends were 5 bases for V and 0 bases for J; bases not matched to a gene: 8. CDR3 sequence reads: CASSRDRGWGSYEQYF. For the CDR3, the DNA is TGCGCCAGCAGTAGGGACAGGGGTTGGGGCTCCTACGAGCAGTACTTC.

CDR3 nucleotide sequence: TGTGCCAGCTCACCAAACAGTGGCTACGAGCAGTACTTC. Translation gives CASSPNSGYEQYF. V and J are TRBV18 and TRBJ2-7, with D hard to call. The V gene's germline CDR1 is KGHSH and CDR2 LQKENI. Trimming cost V 2 bases and J 3 bases, with 8 bases left between them. CDR3 length: 13 amino acids.

This clonotype showed up just a few times. CDR3 nucleotides: TGTGCCAGTAGTATGGGTCACGTGTATGTGACCCAGTACTTC. This codes for CASSMGHVYVTQYF. This sequence joins TRBV19 and TRBJ2-5, with unresolved D. CDR1 is LNHDA and CDR2 is SQIVND in the germline V gene (reference sequence). Trimming shortened V by 3 bases and J by 7 bases, and 15 bases separated the two germline ends. The CDR3 has 14 amino acids.

In its sample, this clonotype was seen a few times. The chain employs TRBV20-1 and TRBJ1-2, with D maybe TRBD1 (5 bases). The CDR3 spans 12 residues. Deletions cut 6 bases from V and 7 bases from J, with 15 bases between. Per germline, CDR1 DFQATT and CDR2 SNEGSKA (reference sequence). The CDR3 protein is CSAVAWQGGYTF. The CDR3 bases are TGCAGTGCCGTAGCATGGCAGGGTGGCTACACCTTC.

About this clonotype itself: The junction and the germline gene differ at one end; a read error may be behind it. V gene TRBV24-1 combines with J gene TRBJ1-1, with TRBD1 as a possible D gene (6 bases). The V gene's germline CDR1 is KGHDR and CDR2 SFDVKD. The CDR3 contains 15 residues. CDR3 loop: CATSDSSDRRREALF. The CDR3, as DNA: TGTGCCACCAGTGATTCTTCCGACAGGAGAAGAGAAGCTCTCTTT.

The genes are TRBV6-1 and TRBJ2-1; no clear D. Germline values: CDR1 MNHNS, CDR2 SASEGT. This CDR3 has 14 residues. Trimming removed 10 bases from V and 2 bases from J, with 15 bases in between. DNA for the CDR3: TGTGCCACAAAAGTCGCGGCAGCCTACAATGAGCAGTTCTTC. This encodes CATKVAAAYNEQFF.